The following is a T cell receptor beta chain sequence with its context. Its specificity is not known. Trimming took off 5 bases at V and 5 bases at J, with 18 bases between the two ends. Germline V gene sequence: CDR1 MDHEN, CDR2 SYDVKM. CDR3 length: 15 residues. This sample stems from a study of T cell responses to AZD1222 COVID-19 vaccine. Findings of the study overall: Increased Spike-specific TCR breadth and depth were observed after two AZD1222 doses. Spike was spanned by vaccine-associated CD4 TCRs, which were dominant at 160-218 and 743-854. Repertoire samples came only from after the peak T cell response. Donors, mostly white British, included more females; clonal diversity was possibly underestimated.

Clones were read by immunoSEQ multiplex PCR, and TCRdb kept only the in-frame ones, dropping some. The sample includes more than 150,000 clones, roughly 90% of them seen just once. V is TRBV28 and J is TRBJ2-5, with a possible D match to TRBD1 (6 bases). The source material was peripheral blood, sampled 28 days after the second AZD1222 dose. This TCR was recovered from an adult who received the AZD1222 COVID-19 vaccine. This CDR3 reads CASSPSRGLSETQYF. The CDR3 DNA is TGTGCCAGCAGTCCCTCGAGGGGGTTGAGTGAGACCCAGTACTTC.